Given below is one T cell receptor beta chain in context. Only a few counts were recorded for this clonotype. This clone's antigen is unknown. It has no much larger one-base neighbor in the sample; base qualities were not kept. This entry is derived from a study of blood T cells in healthy people across ages (dated by TCRdb to between 2015 and 2017). The study in broad terms: In model experiments, template switching captured roughly one uniquely barcoded TCR beta cDNA molecule for every two T cells. To track age-related changes in TCR beta repertoire diversity, the study relied on deep sequencing normalized with unique cDNA molecular identifiers. Donors were grouped into four age groups: young (average approximately 15 years), middle-aged (around 39), aged (about 60) and long-lived (roughly 80). The study analyzed two additional independent replicas of 1 million unique cDNA reads from the same blood draw for two donors, one aged 18 to 30 and one aged 80 or older. The paper as a whole reports these results and caveats: Compared with the aged group, the long-lived group had more naive CD4+ T cells, fewer expanded clones and increased TCR diversity, a pattern suggesting age selection. As age increased, observed TCR beta diversity per million T cells dropped in a roughly linear way, and a significant reduction was already evident by age about 36. Estimates of total diversity based on one million sequenced T cells were considered lower bounds and underestimates. Because the CMV infection status of the donors was unknown, age-related changes in expanded clonotypes may potentially have been confounded. Observed TCR beta diversity correlated strongly with the percentage of naive T cells measured by flow cytometry. Conclusive comparison of naive and antigen-experienced compartments was prevented by the profiling of bulk unsorted PBMCs.

Systemically healthy Caucasian individuals from Russia, over 30 in total and aged about 6 to 95 years, were included as donors. Approximately 10 milliliters of peripheral blood were collected from each donor into EDTA-treated Vacutainer tubes. PBMCs were isolated by Ficoll-Paque density-gradient centrifugation, with at least 6 million obtained per sample. Trizol reagent was used to extract total RNA from PBMCs, with at least 5 micrograms per sample. Naive CD45RAhigh/CD27high T cell percentages were measured by flow cytometry on a PBMC aliquot from every donor. At the junction V is shortened by 6 bases and J by 12 bases; bases outside the gene matches: 7. Based on the germline V gene (reference sequence), the CDR1 and CDR2 sequences are SEHNR and FQNEAQ. From the cysteine up to the phenylalanine, the CDR3 has a length of 12 residues. Of the read, only the CDR3 DNA is kept; its 36 bases are in frame from base 1.

The method behind the library was 5' RACE. Sequencing was performed on an Illumina HiSeq 2500. A second PCR of about 6 to 12 cycles was performed with a sample-barcoded 5' primer and a J-beta primer mix. Each TCR beta cDNA molecule received a unique molecular identifier from a template-switch 5' adaptor carrying 12 random nucleotides. At least 2.5 million CDR3-containing paired-end reads were obtained from each sample. First-strand cDNA was synthesized from all RNA with the Mint cDNA synthesis kit, primed by a TRBC-specific oligonucleotide. After uracil-DNA glycosylase treatment, a first 18-cycle PCR used universal primers M1SS and BC2_uni_R on all cDNA. As for the authors' bioinformatics: Normalization of each sample was performed by random selection of 1 million high-quality reads, each carrying a distinct molecular identifier. Instead of being binned into consensus sequences, reads with shared molecular identifiers were discarded. MiTCR, run with a Q25 quality threshold and the strictest error-elimination algorithm, handled CDR3 identification, clonotype clustering and error correction. A nonparametric unseen species model with Euler transformation was used to estimate a lower bound on total TCR beta diversity. TCRdb cleaned the public reads at Q25 with fastp, built clones with MiXCR and kept in-frame beta chains. Duplicate CDR3 protein sequences are folded into a single record with the most common DNA and genes. TCRdb, not the authors, supplied the V and J calls. A total of around 800,000 distinct CDR3 sequences appear in this sample, around 25% of them only once. The ten most abundant clones make up over 2.5% of the sample.

The same data also went into a second study, on T cells of mothers and their children. The second study's paper adds: Nine systemically healthy Caucasian individuals served as donors, namely three mothers together with their six children. cDNA synthesis consumed the entire amount of extracted RNA, loaded at around 1.5 ug RNA in each 15 ul reaction. In the second PCR, the M1S primer introduced both the sample barcodes and 2-4 random nucleotides. Over 8 million TCR beta CDR3 reads came from each mother, compared with around 3 million reads from each child. Thymic selection similarly shapes TCR recombination output in related and unrelated pairs, with minor effect from inherited differences. Normalized repertoire overlap was always found to be slightly, but never significantly, higher in related mother-child pairs than in unrelated mother-child pairs. No persistent microchimeric T cell clones were found, with a detection sensitivity of 80 to 100 clones per million clonotypes. Deep NGS was used in the study to compare the TCR beta repertoires of mothers and children and to look for features that separate related mother-child pairs from unrelated individuals. Mothers averaged around 40 +/- 4 years of age and children averaged about 10 +/- 4 years. After adapter ligation was performed with NEBNext reagents, the libraries were sequenced on an Illumina HiSeq 2000 with 100+100 nt paired-end reads. To prevent cross-contamination, the mother and child libraries were prepared a month apart and were sequenced in separate runs. Each donor had between roughly 450,000 and 2,300,000 distinct TCR beta clonotypes identified. Naive TCR beta clonotypes were estimated from low-frequency clonotypes matched to each donor's FACS-determined naive share, without sorting.

Sample: blood. The V and J segments used are TRBV7-9 and TRBJ2-1; the junction holds 8 bases that match TRBD1. The receptor was isolated from a boy between 5 and 17 years old in good health. CDR3 region: CASSRPGTGQFF. The nucleotide sequence is given as TGTGCCAGCAGTCGCCCCGGGACAGGGCAGTTCTTC. This CDR3, with the reference TRBV7-9 and TRBJ2-1 proteins standing in past its ends, gives the full variable domain DTGVSQNPRHKITKRGQNVTFRCDPISEHNRLYWYRQTLGQGPEFLTYFQNEAQLEKSRLLSDRFSAERPKGSFSTLEIQRTEQGDSAMYLCASSRPGTGQFFGPGTRLTVL.